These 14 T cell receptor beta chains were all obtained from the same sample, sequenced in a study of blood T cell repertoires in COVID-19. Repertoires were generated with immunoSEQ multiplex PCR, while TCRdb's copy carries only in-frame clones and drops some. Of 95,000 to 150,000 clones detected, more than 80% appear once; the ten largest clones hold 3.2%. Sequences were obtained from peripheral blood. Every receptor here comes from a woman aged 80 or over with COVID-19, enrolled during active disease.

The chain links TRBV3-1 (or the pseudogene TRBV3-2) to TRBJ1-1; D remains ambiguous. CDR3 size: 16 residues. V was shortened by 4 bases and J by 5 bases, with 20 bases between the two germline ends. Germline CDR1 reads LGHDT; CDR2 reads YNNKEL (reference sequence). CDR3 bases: TGTGCCAGCAGCCTCAGGATTCGGGCCAGCGGAACTGAAGCTTTCTTT. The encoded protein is CASSLRIRASGTEAFF.

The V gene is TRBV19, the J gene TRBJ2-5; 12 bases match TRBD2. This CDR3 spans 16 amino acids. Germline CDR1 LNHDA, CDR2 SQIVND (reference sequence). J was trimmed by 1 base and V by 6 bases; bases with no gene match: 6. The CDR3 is CASSTLAGGFQETQYF. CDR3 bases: TGTGCCAGTAGCACCCTAGCGGGAGGGTTCCAAGAGACCCAGTACTTC.

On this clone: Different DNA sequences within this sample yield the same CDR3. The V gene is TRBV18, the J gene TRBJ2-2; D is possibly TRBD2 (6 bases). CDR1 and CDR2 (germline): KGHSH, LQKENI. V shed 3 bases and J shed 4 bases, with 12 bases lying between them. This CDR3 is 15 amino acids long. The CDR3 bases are TGTGCCAGCTCACCCTCCGGGGGACCCACCGGGGAGCTGTTTTTT. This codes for CASSPSGGPTGELFF.

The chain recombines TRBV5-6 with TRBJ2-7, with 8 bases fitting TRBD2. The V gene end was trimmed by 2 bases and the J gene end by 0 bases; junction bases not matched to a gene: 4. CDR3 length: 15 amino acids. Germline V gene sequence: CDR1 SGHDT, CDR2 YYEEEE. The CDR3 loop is CASSFGGRSSYEQYF. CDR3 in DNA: TGTGCCAGCAGCTTTGGCGGGAGGAGCTCCTACGAGCAGTACTTC.

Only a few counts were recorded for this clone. The CDR3 loop is CASSDGNFISGNTIYF. In DNA, the CDR3 is TGTGCCAGCAGCGACGGGAACTTCATCTCTGGAAACACCATATATTTT. The chain carries TRBV7-2 and TRBJ1-3; no firm D call. V was cut by 5 bases and J by 0 bases, with 14 bases left in between. The CDR3 totals 16 residues. Germline CDR1 is SGHTA and CDR2 is FQGNSA.

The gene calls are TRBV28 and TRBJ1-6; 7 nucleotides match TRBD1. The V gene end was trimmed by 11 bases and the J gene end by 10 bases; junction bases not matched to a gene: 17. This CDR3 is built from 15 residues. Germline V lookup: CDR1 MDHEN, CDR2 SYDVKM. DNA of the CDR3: TGTGCCGGGGGAAAAGGGGGCGACCCCGGGTCACCCCTCCACTTT. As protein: CAGGKGGDPGSPLHF.

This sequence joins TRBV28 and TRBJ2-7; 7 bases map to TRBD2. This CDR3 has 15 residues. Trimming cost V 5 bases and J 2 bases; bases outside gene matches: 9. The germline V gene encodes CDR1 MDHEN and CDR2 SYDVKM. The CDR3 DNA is TGTGCCAGCAGTGGCGGGGGAGCTAACACCTACGAGCAGTACTTC. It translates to CASSGGGANTYEQYF.

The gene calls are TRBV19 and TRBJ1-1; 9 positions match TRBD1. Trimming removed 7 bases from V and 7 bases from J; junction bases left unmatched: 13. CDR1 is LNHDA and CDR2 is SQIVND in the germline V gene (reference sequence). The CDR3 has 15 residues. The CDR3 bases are TGTGCCAGTACCCCTCGAGACAGGGGGTTGGGTGAAGCTTTCTTT. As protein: CASTPRDRGLGEAFF.

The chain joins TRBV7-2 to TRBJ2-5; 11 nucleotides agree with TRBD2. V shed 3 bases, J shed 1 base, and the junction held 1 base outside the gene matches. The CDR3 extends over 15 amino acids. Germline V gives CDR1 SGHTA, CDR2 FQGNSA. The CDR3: CASSFSGRAQETQYF. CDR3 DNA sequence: TGTGCCAGCAGCTTTAGCGGGAGGGCCCAAGAGACCCAGTACTTC.

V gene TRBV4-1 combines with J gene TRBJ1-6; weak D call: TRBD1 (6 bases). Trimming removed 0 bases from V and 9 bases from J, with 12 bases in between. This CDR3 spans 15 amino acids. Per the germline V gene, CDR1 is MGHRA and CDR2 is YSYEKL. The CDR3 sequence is CASSQDQGRGSPLHF. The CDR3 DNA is TGCGCCAGCAGCCAAGATCAGGGGCGAGGTTCACCCCTCCACTTT.

CDR3 in DNA: TGTGCCAGCAGCTCCAGCGGGAGAGTCAATGAGCAGTTCTTC. This sequence encodes CASSSSGRVNEQFF. J is TRBJ2-1 and V is TRBV11-2; 8 nucleotides agree with TRBD2. After removal of 4 bases from V and 6 bases from J, the junction contained 5 bases not matched to a gene. Germline V gives CDR1 SGHAT, CDR2 FQNNGV. CDR3 length: 14 amino acids.

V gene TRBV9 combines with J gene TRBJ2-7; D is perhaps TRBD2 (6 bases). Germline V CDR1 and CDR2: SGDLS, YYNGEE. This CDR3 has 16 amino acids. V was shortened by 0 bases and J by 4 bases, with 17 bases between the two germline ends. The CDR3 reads CASSVAPGEGGYEQYF. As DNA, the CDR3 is TGTGCCAGCAGCGTAGCACCGGGGGAAGGTGGTTACGAGCAGTACTTC.

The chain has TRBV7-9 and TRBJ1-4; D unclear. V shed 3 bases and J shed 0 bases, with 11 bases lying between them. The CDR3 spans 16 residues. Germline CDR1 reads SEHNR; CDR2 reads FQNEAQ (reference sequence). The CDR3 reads CASSLGVQATNEKLFF. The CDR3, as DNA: TGTGCCAGCAGCTTGGGAGTTCAAGCAACTAATGAAAAACTGTTTTTT.

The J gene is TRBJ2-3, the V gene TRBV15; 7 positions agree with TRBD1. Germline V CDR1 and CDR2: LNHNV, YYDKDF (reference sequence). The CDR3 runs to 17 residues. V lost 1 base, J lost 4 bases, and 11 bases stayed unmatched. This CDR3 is CATSRGDEGAKADTQYF. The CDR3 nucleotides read TGTGCCACCAGCAGAGGAGACGAGGGGGCGAAGGCAGATACGCAGTATTTT.